This T cell receptor (beta chain) comes out of a study of siplizumab effects on memory and regulatory T cells (dated by TCRdb to between 2018 and 2021). A note on the overall study: The study examined how the anti-CD2 antibody siplizumab affects alloreactive T-cell subsets in allogeneic mixed lymphocyte reactions built from human PBMCs. Summary of the overall study and its limitations: Of the alloreactive CD4+ clones that could be mapped, the Treg-derived share averaged about 63% with siplizumab compared with 25% to 30% in control reactions. Siplizumab significantly reduced the cumulative frequency of alloreactive sequences traceable to unstimulated CD4+ memory T cells. Unstimulated naive T cells appeared to be more diverse than memory T cells, and naive cells seemed to make a substantial contribution to the alloresponse. No functional confirmation was obtained for the suppressive function of proliferating Tregs from siplizumab cultures. About 80-97% of proliferating CD4+ or CD8+ clones could not be given a naive or memory phenotype. Sequences below about 10^-5 frequency were poorly captured, so only a minor fraction of alloreactive clones could be mapped to unstimulated subsets.

Libraries were made using the immunoSEQ multiplex PCR assay. About 9.9 x 10^4 TCR templates per sample were assayed by the deep sequencing platform. Genomic DNA extracted from sorted T cells was used for TCRbeta CDR3 sequencing. Under the source paper's analysis protocol: The R programming language was used for the clonal analysis of the TCRbeta CDR3 data. Alloreactive CD4+ and CD8+ clones were defined by comparing unstimulated samples with post-reaction CFSE-low samples. Alloreactive CD4+ clones were assigned to regulatory or non-regulatory origin by matching sequences to sorted unstimulated Treg and non-Treg repertoires. TCRdb obtained this table from immuneACCESS and retained in-frame rearrangements with V and J assigned. These tables miss some clones; where compared with another copy, unresolved V genes account for less than half of the shortfall, and the remainder is unexplained. Clonal size and the V and J genes are those of that table, whereas D and trimming came from the DNA. The sample profile shows roughly 120,000 clones; roughly nine tenths of them were found once. Approximately 0.73% of the sample belongs to the ten largest clones.

Points on this clone: The specificity of this receptor is unknown. The input lacks base qualities; no much larger clone sits a single base away.

Sorted unstimulated T cells and proliferating T cells recovered from mixed lymphocyte reactions were subjected to TCRbeta CDR3 sequencing. Fresh whole blood from roughly 10 HLA-typed healthy donors was used to isolate PBMCs. To map where alloreactive clones came from, unstimulated CD4+ regulatory T cells were FACS-sorted. V and J are truncated by 5 bases and 11 bases respectively, leaving an intervening sequence of 18 bases. The germline V gene sets CDR1 to SGHTA and CDR2 to FQGNSA. From its cysteine to its phenylalanine, the CDR3 spans 13 amino acids. Only the CDR3 region is kept as DNA, spanning 39 bases read in frame from base 1.

The specimen was Tregs sorted from blood. This TCR derives from a human donor in good health. The rearranged segments are TRBV7-2 and TRBJ1-1, with the D segment identity uncertain. The DNA sequence is given as TGTGCCAGCAGCCCTCGTACAGTATCTAGGGCTTTCTTT. Its amino acids are CASSPRTVSRAFF.